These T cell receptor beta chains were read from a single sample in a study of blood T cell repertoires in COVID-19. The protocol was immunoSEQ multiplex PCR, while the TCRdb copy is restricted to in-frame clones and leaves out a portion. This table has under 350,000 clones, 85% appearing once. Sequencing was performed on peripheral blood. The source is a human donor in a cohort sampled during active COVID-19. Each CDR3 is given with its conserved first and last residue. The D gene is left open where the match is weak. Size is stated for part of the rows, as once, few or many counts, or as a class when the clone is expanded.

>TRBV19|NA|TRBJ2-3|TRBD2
CASSPGGLAGGLADTQYF
TGTGCCAGTAGTCCCGGGGGACTAGCGGGGGGGCTCGCAGATACGCAGTATTTT
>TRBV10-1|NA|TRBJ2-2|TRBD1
CASSEYRGPGELFF
TGCGCCAGCAGTGAATACAGGGGGCCCGGGGAGCTGTTTTTT
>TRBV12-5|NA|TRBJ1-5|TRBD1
CASGRSSGTENQPQHF
TGTGCTAGTGGCCGAAGCTCCGGGACAGAAAATCAGCCCCAGCATTTT
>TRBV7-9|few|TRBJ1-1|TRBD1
CASSYQTGRNTEAFF
TGTGCCAGCAGCTATCAGACAGGGCGGAACACTGAAGCTTTCTTT
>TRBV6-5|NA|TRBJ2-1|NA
CASSQMQGSEQFF
TGTGCCAGCAGCCAAATGCAGGGGTCGGAGCAGTTCTTC
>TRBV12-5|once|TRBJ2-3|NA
CASGPGADTQYF
TGTGCTAGTGGTCCAGGGGCAGATACGCAGTATTTT
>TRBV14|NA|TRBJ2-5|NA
CASSQFRGSQETQYF
TGTGCCAGCAGCCAATTTCGAGGGAGTCAAGAGACCCAGTACTTC
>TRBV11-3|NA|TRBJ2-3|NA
CASSLGDRYTDTQYF
TGTGCCAGCAGCTTAGGAGACAGATACACAGATACGCAGTATTTT
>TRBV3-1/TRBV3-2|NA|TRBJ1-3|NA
CASSQDQGTGNTIYF
TGTGCCAGCAGCCAAGATCAGGGCACGGGAAACACCATATATTTT
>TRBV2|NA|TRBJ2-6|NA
CASIENLRGSSGANVLTF
TGTGCCAGCATTGAGAACCTCAGGGGTAGCTCTGGGGCCAACGTCCTGACTTTC
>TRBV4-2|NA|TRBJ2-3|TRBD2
CASSGGGADTQYF
TGTGCCAGCTCGGGCGGGGGTGCAGATACGCAGTATTTT
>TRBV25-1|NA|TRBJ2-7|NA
CASNPSRSYEQYF
TGTGCCAGCAATCCTAGCCGCTCCTACGAGCAGTACTTC
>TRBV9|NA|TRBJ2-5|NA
CASSAGLARAETQYF
TGTGCCAGCAGCGCCGGACTTGCAAGAGCAGAGACCCAGTACTTC
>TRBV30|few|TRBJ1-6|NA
CAWTRDNFSPLHF
TGTGCCTGGACCAGGGATAACTTTTCACCCCTCCACTTT
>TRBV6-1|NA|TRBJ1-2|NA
CASSDSAHRALNYGYTF
TGTGCCAGCAGTGATTCGGCGCACAGGGCCCTGAACTATGGCTACACCTTC
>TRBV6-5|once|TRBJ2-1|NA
CASSSGQTYNEQFF
TGTGCCAGCAGTTCGGGACAAACCTACAATGAGCAGTTCTTC
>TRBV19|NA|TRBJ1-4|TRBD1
CASSVSGTGGEKLFF
TGTGCCAGTAGTGTATCCGGGACAGGGGGCGAAAAACTGTTTTTT
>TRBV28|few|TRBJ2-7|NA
CASSLPRGGEQYF
TGTGCCAGCAGTTTACCACGGGGTGGCGAGCAGTACTTC
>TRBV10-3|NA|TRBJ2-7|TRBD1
CAVQGSYEQYF
TGTGCCGTACAGGGGTCCTACGAGCAGTACTTC
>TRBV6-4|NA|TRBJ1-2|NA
CASRASTPEANYGYTF
TGTGCCAGCAGGGCCTCGACACCAGAAGCTAACTATGGCTACACCTTC
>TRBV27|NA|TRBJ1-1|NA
CASSLTLNTEAFF
TGTGCCAGCAGTTTAACATTGAACACTGAAGCTTTCTTT
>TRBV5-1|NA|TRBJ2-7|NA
CASSPDTSYEQYF
TGCGCCAGCAGCCCTGACACTTCCTACGAGCAGTACTTC
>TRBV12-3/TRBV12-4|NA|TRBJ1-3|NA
CASNGDTIYF
TGTGCCAGCAACGGGGACACCATATATTTT
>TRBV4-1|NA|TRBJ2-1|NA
CASSPVEGQTYNEQFF
TGCGCCAGCAGCCCCGTAGAGGGACAAACGTACAATGAGCAGTTCTTC
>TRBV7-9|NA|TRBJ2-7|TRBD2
CASSGPGTSGAVEQYF
TGTGCCAGCAGCGGACCCGGGACTAGCGGGGCGGTCGAGCAGTACTTC
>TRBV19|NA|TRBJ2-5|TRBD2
CASRSRGDQETQYF
TGTGCCAGTAGATCGCGGGGGGACCAAGAGACCCAGTACTTC
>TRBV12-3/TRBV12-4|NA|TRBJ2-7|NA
CASRPTGTGEQYF
TGTGCTAGCAGACCTACAGGGACGGGCGAGCAGTACTTC
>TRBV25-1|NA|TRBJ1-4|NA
CASSERGLSTNEKLFF
TGTGCCAGCAGCGAAAGGGGGTTGTCAACTAATGAAAAACTGTTTTTT
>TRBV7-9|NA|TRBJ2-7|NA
CASSLRTNYEQYF
TGTGCCAGCAGCCTCCGGACAAACTACGAGCAGTACTTC
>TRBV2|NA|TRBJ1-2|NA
CASSAWGRDYGYTF
TGTGCCAGCAGTGCCTGGGGGCGCGACTATGGCTACACCTTC
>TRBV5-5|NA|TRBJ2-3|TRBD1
CASTRQGSITDTQYF
TGTGCCAGCACCCGACAGGGTTCGATTACAGATACGCAGTATTTT
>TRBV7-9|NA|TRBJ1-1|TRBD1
CASSLAGDSTEAFF
TGTGCCAGCAGCTTAGCTGGGGACAGCACTGAAGCTTTCTTT
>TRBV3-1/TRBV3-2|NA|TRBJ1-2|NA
CASSQYLGVIYGYTF
TGTGCCAGCAGCCAGTACCTAGGGGTAATCTATGGCTACACCTTC
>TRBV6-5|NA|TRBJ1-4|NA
CASRGGPATNEKLFF
TGTGCCAGCAGGGGGGGACCAGCAACTAATGAAAAACTGTTTTTT
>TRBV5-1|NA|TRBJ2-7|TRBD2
CASSLAKASGTYEQYF
TGCGCCAGCAGCTTGGCCAAGGCTAGCGGGACCTACGAGCAGTACTTC
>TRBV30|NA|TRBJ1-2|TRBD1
CAWSVGQGVFAYTF
TGTGCCTGGAGTGTTGGACAGGGGGTGTTTGCCTACACCTTC
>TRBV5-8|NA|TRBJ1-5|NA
CASSLAGQPQHF
TGTGCCAGCAGCTTGGCCGGTCAGCCCCAGCATTTT
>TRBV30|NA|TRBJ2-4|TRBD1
CAWSLDRGNIQYF
TGTGCCTGGAGTCTTGACAGGGGAAACATTCAGTACTTC
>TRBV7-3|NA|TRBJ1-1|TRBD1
CASSPTGVTEAFF
TGTGCCAGCAGCCCGACAGGGGTCACTGAAGCTTTCTTT
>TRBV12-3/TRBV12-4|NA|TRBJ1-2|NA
CASSPDMGGYTF
TGTGCCAGCAGTCCGGACATGGGAGGCTACACCTTC
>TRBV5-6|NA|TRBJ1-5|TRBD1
CASRMLGQPNQPQHF
TGTGCCAGCAGGATGTTGGGACAGCCGAATCAGCCCCAGCATTTT
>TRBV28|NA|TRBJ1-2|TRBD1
CASMPGTGGDSYGYTF
TGTGCCAGCATGCCCGGGACAGGGGGCGACTCCTATGGCTACACCTTC
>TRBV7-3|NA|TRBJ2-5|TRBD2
CASSRAGAEETQYF
TGTGCCAGCAGCCGAGCGGGGGCCGAAGAGACCCAGTACTTC